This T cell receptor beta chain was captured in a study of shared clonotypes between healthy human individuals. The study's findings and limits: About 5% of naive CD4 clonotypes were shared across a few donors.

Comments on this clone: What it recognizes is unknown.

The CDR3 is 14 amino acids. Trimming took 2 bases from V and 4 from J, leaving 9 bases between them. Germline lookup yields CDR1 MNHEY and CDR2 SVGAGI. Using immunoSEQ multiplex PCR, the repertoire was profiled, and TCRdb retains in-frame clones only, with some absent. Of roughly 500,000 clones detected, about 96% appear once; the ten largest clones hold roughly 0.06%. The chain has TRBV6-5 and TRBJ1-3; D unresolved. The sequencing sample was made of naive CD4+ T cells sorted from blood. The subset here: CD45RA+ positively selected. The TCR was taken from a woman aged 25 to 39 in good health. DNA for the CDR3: TGTGCCAGCAGTTACGGGAGGATGGGAAACACCATATATTTT. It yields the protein CASSYGRMGNTIYF.